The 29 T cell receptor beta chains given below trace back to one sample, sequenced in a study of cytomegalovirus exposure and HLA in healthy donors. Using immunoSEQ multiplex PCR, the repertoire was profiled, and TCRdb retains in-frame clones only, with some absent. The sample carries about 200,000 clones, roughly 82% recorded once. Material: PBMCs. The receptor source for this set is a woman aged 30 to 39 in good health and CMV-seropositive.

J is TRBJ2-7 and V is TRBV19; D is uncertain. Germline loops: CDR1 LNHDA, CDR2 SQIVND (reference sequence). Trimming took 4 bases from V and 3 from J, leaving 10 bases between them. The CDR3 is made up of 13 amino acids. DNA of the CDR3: TGTGCCAGTAGTAGCCAGGCTTTCTACGAGCAGTACTTC. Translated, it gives CASSSQAFYEQYF. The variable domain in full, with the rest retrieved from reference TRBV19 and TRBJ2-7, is DGGITQSPKYLFRKEGQNVTLSCEQNLNHDAMYWYRQDPGQGLRLIYYSQIVNDFQKGDIAEGYSVSREKKESFPLTVTSAQKNPTAFYLCASSSQAFYEQYFGPGTRLTVT.

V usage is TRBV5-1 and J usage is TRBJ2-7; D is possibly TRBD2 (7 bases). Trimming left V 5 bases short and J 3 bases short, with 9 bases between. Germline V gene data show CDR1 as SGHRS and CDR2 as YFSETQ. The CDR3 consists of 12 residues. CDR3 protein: CASRGGGYEQYF. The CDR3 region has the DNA TGCGCCAGCAGGGGAGGGGGCTACGAGCAGTACTTC.

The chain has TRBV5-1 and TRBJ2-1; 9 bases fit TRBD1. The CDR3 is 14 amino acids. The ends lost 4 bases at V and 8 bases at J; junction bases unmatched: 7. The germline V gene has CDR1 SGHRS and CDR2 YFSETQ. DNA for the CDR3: TGCGCCAGCAGCACGGGACAGGGAATCGATGAGCAGTTCTTC. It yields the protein CASSTGQGIDEQFF.

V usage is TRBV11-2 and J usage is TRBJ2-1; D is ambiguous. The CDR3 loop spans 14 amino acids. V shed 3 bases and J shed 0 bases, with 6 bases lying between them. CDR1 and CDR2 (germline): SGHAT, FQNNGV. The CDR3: CASSFAGSYNEQFF. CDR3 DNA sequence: TGTGCCAGCAGCTTTGCCGGCTCCTACAATGAGCAGTTCTTC.

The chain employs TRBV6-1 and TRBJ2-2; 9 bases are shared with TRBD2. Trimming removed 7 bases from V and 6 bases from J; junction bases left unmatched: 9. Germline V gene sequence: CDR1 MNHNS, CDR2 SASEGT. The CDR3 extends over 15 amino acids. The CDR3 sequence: CASIKAGGPSGELFF. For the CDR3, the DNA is TGTGCCAGCATTAAGGCGGGAGGGCCCTCCGGGGAGCTGTTTTTT.

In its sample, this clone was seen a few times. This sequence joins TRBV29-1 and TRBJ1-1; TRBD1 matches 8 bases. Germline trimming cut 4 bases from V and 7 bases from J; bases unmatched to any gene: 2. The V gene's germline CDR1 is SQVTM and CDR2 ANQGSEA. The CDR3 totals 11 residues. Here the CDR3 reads CSVGDRNEAFF. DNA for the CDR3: TGCAGCGTTGGGGACAGGAATGAAGCTTTCTTT. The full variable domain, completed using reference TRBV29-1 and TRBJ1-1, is SAVISQKPSRDICQRGTSLTIQCQVDSQVTMMFWYRQQPGQSLTLIATANQGSEATYESGFVIDKFPISRPNLTFSTLTVSNMSPEDSSIYLCSVGDRNEAFFGQGTRLTVV.

The CDR3 DNA is TGTGCCAGCAGCTTGGCCGGCCAGGAGACAGGGGTGAGCTATGGCTACACCTTC. Residues: CASSLAGQETGVSYGYTF. The genes are TRBV5-6 and TRBJ1-2, with TRBD1 identical over 8 bases. This CDR3 comprises 18 residues. After removal of 0 bases from V and 4 bases from J, the junction contained 14 bases not matched to a gene. Looked up from germline, CDR1 is SGHDT and CDR2 is YYEEEE.

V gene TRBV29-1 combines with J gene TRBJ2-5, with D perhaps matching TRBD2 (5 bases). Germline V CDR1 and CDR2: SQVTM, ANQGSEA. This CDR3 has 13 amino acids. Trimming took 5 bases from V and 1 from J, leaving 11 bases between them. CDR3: CSVRIGLQETQYF. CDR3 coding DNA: TGCAGCGTTCGAATAGGACTCCAAGAGACCCAGTACTTC. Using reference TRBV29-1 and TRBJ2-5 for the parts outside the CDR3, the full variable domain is SAVISQKPSRDICQRGTSLTIQCQVDSQVTMMFWYRQQPGQSLTLIATANQGSEATYESGFVIDKFPISRPNLTFSTLTVSNMSPEDSSIYLCSVRIGLQETQYFGPGTRLLVL.

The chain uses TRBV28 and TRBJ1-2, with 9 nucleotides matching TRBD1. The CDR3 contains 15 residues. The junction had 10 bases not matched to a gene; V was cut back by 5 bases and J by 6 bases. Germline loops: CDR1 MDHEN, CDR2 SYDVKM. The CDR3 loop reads CASSPGQGYIHGYTF. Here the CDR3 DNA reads TGTGCCAGCAGTCCGGGACAGGGATACATCCATGGCTACACCTTC.

The CDR3 region is CASSQASENTEAFF. DNA for the CDR3: TGTGCCAGTAGTCAGGCGTCGGAGAACACTGAAGCTTTCTTT. The chain couples TRBV19 to TRBJ1-1; D gene unclear. This CDR3 region has 14 residues. V lost 5 bases and J 1 base, leaving 11 bases between the germline ends. Germline V gene sequence: CDR1 LNHDA, CDR2 SQIVND (reference sequence).

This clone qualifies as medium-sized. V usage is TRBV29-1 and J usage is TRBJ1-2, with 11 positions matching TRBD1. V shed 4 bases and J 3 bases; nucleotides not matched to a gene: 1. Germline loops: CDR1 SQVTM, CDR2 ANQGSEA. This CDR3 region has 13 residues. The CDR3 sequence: CSVGDRGYYGYTF. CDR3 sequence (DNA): TGCAGCGTTGGGGACAGGGGGTACTATGGCTACACCTTC.

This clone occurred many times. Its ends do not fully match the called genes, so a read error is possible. DNA for the CDR3: TGCAGCGTTGCCCCTAACGATGGCTACACCTTC. Protein: CSVAPNDGYTF. The rearrangement joins TRBV29-1 to TRBJ1-2, with unresolved D. Germline-derived CDR1 and CDR2 are SQVTM and ANQGSEA. The CDR3 is 11 amino acids. Full variable domain (missing parts from reference TRBV29-1 and TRBJ1-2): SAVISQKPSRDICQRGTSLTIQCQVDSQVTMMFWYRQQPGQSLTLIATANQGSEATYESGFVIDKFPISRPNLTFSTLTVSNMSPEDSSIYLCSVAPNDGYTFGSGTRLTVV.

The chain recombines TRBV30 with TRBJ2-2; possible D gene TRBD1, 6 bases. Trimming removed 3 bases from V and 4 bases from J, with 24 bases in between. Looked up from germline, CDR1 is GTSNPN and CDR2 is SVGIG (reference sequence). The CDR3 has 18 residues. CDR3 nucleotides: TGTGCCTGGAGCCATATAAGAACCGGGACAAGGAGCACCGGGGAGCTGTTTTTT. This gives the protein CAWSHIRTGTRSTGELFF.

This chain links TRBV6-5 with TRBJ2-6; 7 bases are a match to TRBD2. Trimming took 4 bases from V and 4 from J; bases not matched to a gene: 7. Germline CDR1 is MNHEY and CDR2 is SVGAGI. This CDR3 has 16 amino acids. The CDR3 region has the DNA TGTGCCAGCAGTTGGACTAGACAGACCGGGGCCAACGTCCTGACTTTC. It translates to CASSWTRQTGANVLTF.

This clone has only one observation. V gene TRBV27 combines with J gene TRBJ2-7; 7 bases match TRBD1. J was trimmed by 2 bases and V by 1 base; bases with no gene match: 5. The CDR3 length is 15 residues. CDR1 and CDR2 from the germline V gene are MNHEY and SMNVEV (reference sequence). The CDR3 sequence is CASSLLGTETYEQYF. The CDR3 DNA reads TGTGCCAGCAGTTTATTAGGGACAGAAACCTACGAGCAGTACTTC.

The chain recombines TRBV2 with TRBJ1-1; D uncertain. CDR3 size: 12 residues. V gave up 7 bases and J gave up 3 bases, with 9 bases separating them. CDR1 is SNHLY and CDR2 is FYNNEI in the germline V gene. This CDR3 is CASNRPDTEAFF. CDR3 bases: TGTGCCAGCAATCGTCCAGACACTGAAGCTTTCTTT. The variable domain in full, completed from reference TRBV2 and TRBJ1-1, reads EPEVTQTPSHQVTQMGQEVILRCVPISNHLYFYWYRQILGQKVEFLVSFYNNEISEKSEIFDDQFSVERPDGSNFTLKIRSTKLEDSAMYFCASNRPDTEAFFGQGTRLTVV.

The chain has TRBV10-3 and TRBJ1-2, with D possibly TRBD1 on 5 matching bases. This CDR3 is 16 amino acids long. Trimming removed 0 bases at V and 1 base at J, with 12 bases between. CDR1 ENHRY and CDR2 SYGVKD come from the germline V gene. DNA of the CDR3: TGTGCCATCAGTGAGTCGAATCCAGGGATTAACTATGGCTACACCTTC. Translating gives CAISESNPGINYGYTF.

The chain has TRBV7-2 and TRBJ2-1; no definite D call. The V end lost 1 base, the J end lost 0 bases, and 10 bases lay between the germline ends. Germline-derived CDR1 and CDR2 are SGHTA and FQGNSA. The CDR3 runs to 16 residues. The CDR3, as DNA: TGTGCCAGCAGCTTAGACTACCGGAGCTCCTACAATGAGCAGTTCTTC. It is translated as CASSLDYRSSYNEQFF.

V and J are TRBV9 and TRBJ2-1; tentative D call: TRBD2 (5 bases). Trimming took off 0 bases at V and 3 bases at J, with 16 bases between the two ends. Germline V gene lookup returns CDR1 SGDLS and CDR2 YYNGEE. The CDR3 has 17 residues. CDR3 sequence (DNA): TGTGCCAGCAGCGTAGCTCCGTCTCGCGGAGGCTACAATGAGCAGTTCTTC. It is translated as CASSVAPSRGGYNEQFF.

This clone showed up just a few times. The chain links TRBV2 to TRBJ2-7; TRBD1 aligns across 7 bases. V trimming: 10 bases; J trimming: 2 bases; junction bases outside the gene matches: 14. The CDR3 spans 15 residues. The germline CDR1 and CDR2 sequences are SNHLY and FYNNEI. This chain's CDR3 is CAIGGEMGQTYEQYF. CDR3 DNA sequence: TGTGCCATCGGAGGTGAAATGGGACAGACCTACGAGCAGTACTTC.

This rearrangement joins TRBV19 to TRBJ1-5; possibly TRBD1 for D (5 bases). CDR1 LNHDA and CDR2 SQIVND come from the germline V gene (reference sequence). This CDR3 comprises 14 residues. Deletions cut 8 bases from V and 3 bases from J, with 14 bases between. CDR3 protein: CASRDRRINQPQHF. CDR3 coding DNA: TGTGCCAGTCGAGACAGACGGATCAATCAGCCCCAGCATTTT.

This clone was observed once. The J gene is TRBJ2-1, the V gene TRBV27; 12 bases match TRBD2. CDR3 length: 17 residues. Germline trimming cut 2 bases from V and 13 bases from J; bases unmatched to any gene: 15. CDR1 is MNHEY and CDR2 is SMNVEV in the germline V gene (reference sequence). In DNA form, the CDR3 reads TGTGCCAGCAGTTTAACCTCTAGCGGGAGGGCCCGGTTGATCCAGTTCTTC. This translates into CASSLTSSGRARLIQFF.

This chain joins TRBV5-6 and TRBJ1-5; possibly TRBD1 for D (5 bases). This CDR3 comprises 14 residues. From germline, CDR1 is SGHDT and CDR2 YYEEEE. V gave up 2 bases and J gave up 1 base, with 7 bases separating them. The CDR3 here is CASSLGVSNQPQHF. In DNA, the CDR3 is TGTGCCAGCAGCTTAGGGGTGAGCAATCAGCCCCAGCATTTT.

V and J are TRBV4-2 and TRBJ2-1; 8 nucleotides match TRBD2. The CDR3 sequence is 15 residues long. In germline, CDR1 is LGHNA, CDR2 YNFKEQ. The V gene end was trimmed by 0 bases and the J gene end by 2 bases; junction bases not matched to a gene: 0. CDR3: CASSQDGGAYNEQFF. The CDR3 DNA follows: TGTGCCAGCAGCCAAGACGGGGGGGCCTACAATGAGCAGTTCTTC.

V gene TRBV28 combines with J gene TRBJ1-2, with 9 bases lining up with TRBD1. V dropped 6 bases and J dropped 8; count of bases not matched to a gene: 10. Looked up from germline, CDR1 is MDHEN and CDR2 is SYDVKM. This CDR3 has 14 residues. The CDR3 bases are TGTGCCAGCAGAGGACAGGGGCCCCAAGGAGGCTACACCTTC. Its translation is CASRGQGPQGGYTF.

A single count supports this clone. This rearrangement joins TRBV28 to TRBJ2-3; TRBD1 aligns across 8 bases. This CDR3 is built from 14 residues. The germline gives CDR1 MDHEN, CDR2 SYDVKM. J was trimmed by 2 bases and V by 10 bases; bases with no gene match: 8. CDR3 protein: CAISDRVHTDTQYF. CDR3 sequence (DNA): TGTGCCATTTCGGACAGGGTTCACACAGATACGCAGTATTTT.

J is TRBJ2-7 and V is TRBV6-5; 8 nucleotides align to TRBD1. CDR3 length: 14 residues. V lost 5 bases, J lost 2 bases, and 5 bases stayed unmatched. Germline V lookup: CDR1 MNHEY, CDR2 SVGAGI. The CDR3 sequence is CASSPPGQAYEQYF. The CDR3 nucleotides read TGTGCCAGCAGTCCCCCGGGACAGGCCTACGAGCAGTACTTC.

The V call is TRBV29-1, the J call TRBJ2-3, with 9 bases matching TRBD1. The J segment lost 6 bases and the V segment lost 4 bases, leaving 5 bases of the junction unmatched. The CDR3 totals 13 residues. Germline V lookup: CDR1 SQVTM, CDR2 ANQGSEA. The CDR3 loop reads CSVATTGGDTQYF. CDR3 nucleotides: TGCAGCGTTGCTACGACAGGGGGGGATACGCAGTATTTT.

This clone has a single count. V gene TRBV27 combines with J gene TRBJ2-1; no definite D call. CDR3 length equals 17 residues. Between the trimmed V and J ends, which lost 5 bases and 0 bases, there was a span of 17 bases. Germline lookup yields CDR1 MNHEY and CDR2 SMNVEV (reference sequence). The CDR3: CASSPSTFRSSYNEQFF. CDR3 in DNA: TGTGCCAGCAGTCCATCAACCTTTAGGAGCTCCTACAATGAGCAGTTCTTC.